This TCR beta chain comes out of a study of blood T cell repertoires in COVID-19. Across the whole study: The analysed material was cDNA or gDNA that came from T cells, B-cell-depleted T cells, or PBMCs.

Assignments of participants to cohorts depended upon their own reported clinical history. A COVID-19 case had been met by exposed participants during the 2 weeks before study entry. Original processing notes: Reference gene primers were amplified, and this amplification served to estimate nucleated cell counts. The data were produced by immunoSEQ multiplex PCR, yet TCRdb's version contains in-frame clones alone and is incomplete. V and J calls and clone size are those listed in that table; D and trimming were worked out from the DNA. The table lists a few hundred thousand clones, about 88% of them singletons. Trimming pared 1 base from V and 8 bases from J, leaving 12 bases between. The germline V gene encodes CDR1 SGHRS and CDR2 YFSETQ. The CDR3 length is 13 residues.

This TCR derives from a woman in her 50s who had been exposed to COVID-19. The source material was PBMCs or T cells enriched from blood (not recorded which). The chain combines TRBV5-1 with TRBJ1-1; possibly TRBD1 for D (5 bases). This CDR3 is CASSLLWGAEAFF. The CDR3 DNA sequence: TGCGCCAGCAGCTTGTTGTGGGGCGCGGAAGCTTTCTTT.